A selection of T cell receptor beta chains follows, all from one sample in a study of blood T cell repertoires in COVID-19. Here immunoSEQ multiplex PCR was the method, and the copy in TCRdb shows in-frame clones only, minus some. Of more than 85,000 clones in the sample, roughly nine tenths were seen once. Sequencing input: peripheral blood. These receptors all come from a man aged 60 to 75 with acute or convalescent COVID-19. Each CDR3 is given with its conserved first and last residue. D genes are given only for firm matches. Clone sizes are given selectively: once, few, many, or a class where the clone is expanded.

J: TRBJ2-1
D: -
size: -
length: 14
V: TRBV14
CDR3: CASSQVHRRNEQFF
DNA: TGTGCCAGCAGCCAAGTACACAGGAGAAATGAGCAGTTCTTC

J: TRBJ2-1
D: TRBD2
size: -
length: 16
V: TRBV18
CDR3: CASSQWTSGSLNEQFF
DNA: TGTGCCAGCTCACAATGGACTAGCGGGAGTTTGAATGAGCAGTTCTTC

J: TRBJ2-2
D: -
size: -
length: 15
V: TRBV11-1
CDR3: CASSLQGQNTGELFF
DNA: TGTGCCAGCAGCTTGCAGGGACAGAACACCGGGGAGCTGTTTTTT

J: TRBJ2-5
D: TRBD1
size: -
length: 14
V: TRBV7-7
CDR3: CASSPDRSQETQYF
DNA: TGTGCTAGCAGCCCGGACAGGTCCCAAGAGACCCAGTACTTC

J: TRBJ2-2
D: TRBD2
size: -
length: 16
V: TRBV11-3
CDR3: CASSKGLAGGAGELFF
DNA: TGTGCCAGCAGTAAGGGGCTAGCGGGAGGCGCCGGGGAGCTGTTTTTT

J: TRBJ2-7
D: -
size: -
length: 12
V: TRBV27
CDR3: CASSSSSYEQYF
DNA: TGTGCCAGCAGTTCCAGCTCCTACGAGCAGTACTTC

J: TRBJ2-7
D: -
size: -
length: 14
V: TRBV27
CDR3: CASSLNREGYEQYF
DNA: TGTGCCAGCAGTTTAAACAGGGAGGGCTACGAGCAGTACTTC

J: TRBJ2-5
D: TRBD2
size: -
length: 15
V: TRBV7-2
CDR3: CASSLAGTSGETQYF
DNA: TGTGCCAGCAGCTTAGCCGGGACTAGCGGGGAGACCCAGTACTTC

J: TRBJ2-2
D: TRBD2
size: few
length: 17
V: TRBV3-1/TRBV3-2
CDR3: CASSQDGGSGYTGELFF
DNA: TGTGCCAGCAGCCAAGATGGGGGTAGCGGGTACACCGGGGAGCTGTTTTTT

J: TRBJ1-1
D: TRBD1
size: -
length: 13
V: TRBV9
CDR3: CASSTGTGGKAFF
DNA: TGTGCCAGCAGCACGGGGACAGGGGGTAAAGCTTTCTTT

J: TRBJ2-7
D: TRBD2
size: once
length: 12
V: TRBV28
CDR3: CASREREGEQYF
DNA: TGTGCCAGCAGGGAGCGGGAGGGCGAGCAGTACTTC

J: TRBJ1-1
D: -
size: -
length: 14
V: TRBV5-4
CDR3: CASSLSAPGTEAFF
DNA: TGTGCCAGCAGCTTGTCAGCGCCGGGGACTGAAGCTTTCTTT

J: TRBJ2-6
D: -
size: -
length: 16
V: TRBV5-1
CDR3: CASSSKTGAGANVLTF
DNA: TGCGCCAGCAGCTCCAAGACAGGTGCTGGGGCCAACGTCCTGACTTTC

J: TRBJ2-1
D: TRBD2
size: -
length: 16
V: TRBV3-1/TRBV3-2
CDR3: CASSQVAGVSYNEQFF
DNA: TGTGCCAGCAGCCAAGTTGCGGGAGTCTCCTACAATGAGCAGTTCTTC

J: TRBJ1-3
D: -
size: -
length: 16
V: TRBV19
CDR3: CASSIGQINSGNTIYF
DNA: TGTGCCAGTAGTATTGGGCAGATTAACTCTGGAAACACCATATATTTT

J: TRBJ1-4
D: TRBD1
size: few
length: 17
V: TRBV25-1
CDR3: CASSEVSTGEVKEKLFF
DNA: TGTGCCAGCAGTGAGGTTTCCACAGGGGAGGTTAAGGAAAAACTGTTTTTT

J: TRBJ2-1
D: TRBD2
size: -
length: 14
V: TRBV5-1
CDR3: CASSPSGGEYEQFF
DNA: TGCGCCAGCAGCCCTAGCGGGGGGGAGTATGAGCAGTTCTTC

J: TRBJ2-1
D: -
size: -
length: 14
V: TRBV27
CDR3: CASSLNAGNNEQFF
DNA: TGTGCCAGCAGTTTAAACGCCGGGAACAATGAGCAGTTCTTC

J: TRBJ2-3
D: -
size: -
length: 15
V: TRBV4-3
CDR3: CASSQDRGSTDTQYF
DNA: TGCGCCAGCAGCCAAGATCGGGGGAGCACAGATACGCAGTATTTT

J: TRBJ2-1
D: -
size: -
length: 19
V: TRBV11-2
CDR3: CASSLGRITGPRSYNEQFF
DNA: TGTGCCAGCAGCTTAGGGCGAATTACAGGGCCCCGCTCCTACAATGAGCAGTTCTTC

J: TRBJ2-5
D: TRBD1
size: -
length: 16
V: TRBV7-6
CDR3: CASSLAGQGAWETQYF
DNA: TGTGCCAGCAGCTTAGCGGGACAGGGGGCTTGGGAGACCCAGTACTTC

J: TRBJ1-1
D: -
size: -
length: 16
V: TRBV4-3
CDR3: CASSQGGYPGNTEAFF
DNA: TGCGCCAGCAGCCAAGGAGGCTACCCCGGGAACACTGAAGCTTTCTTT

J: TRBJ2-3
D: TRBD2
size: -
length: 18
V: TRBV28
CDR3: CASSFPGLAGGKADTQYF
DNA: TGTGCCAGCAGTTTTCCCGGACTAGCGGGAGGGAAAGCAGATACGCAGTATTTT

J: TRBJ2-2
D: TRBD1
size: few
length: 15
V: TRBV24-1
CDR3: CATSDQGADTGELFF
DNA: TGTGCCACCAGTGATCAGGGGGCCGACACCGGGGAGCTGTTTTTT

J: TRBJ2-7
D: -
size: -
length: 15
V: TRBV19
CDR3: CASSIIWGGPYEQYF
DNA: TGTGCCAGTAGTATTATCTGGGGAGGTCCCTACGAGCAGTACTTC

J: TRBJ2-3
D: TRBD2
size: -
length: 18
V: TRBV7-9
CDR3: CASSPRTSGRAGTDTQYF
DNA: TGTGCCAGCAGCCCCAGGACTAGCGGGAGGGCCGGCACAGATACGCAGTATTTT

J: TRBJ1-1
D: -
size: -
length: 13
V: TRBV6-2/TRBV6-3
CDR3: CASSPFKQGRAFF
DNA: TGTGCCAGCAGCCCATTCAAACAGGGAAGGGCTTTCTTT

J: TRBJ1-1
D: TRBD1
size: -
length: 17
V: TRBV14
CDR3: CASSQDDRDTLNTEAFF
DNA: TGTGCCAGCAGCCAAGATGACAGGGATACCTTGAACACTGAAGCTTTCTTT

J: TRBJ2-5
D: -
size: -
length: 17
V: TRBV27
CDR3: CASSLGQGGILRETQYF
DNA: TGTGCCAGCAGTCTCGGACAGGGAGGGATCCTGAGGGAGACCCAGTACTTC

J: TRBJ1-3
D: -
size: -
length: 14
V: TRBV7-9
CDR3: CASSPRTEGNTIYF
DNA: TGTGCCAGCAGCCCTAGGACAGAAGGAAACACCATATATTTT

J: TRBJ1-4
D: TRBD1
size: -
length: 15
V: TRBV28
CDR3: CASSSRQGLNEKLFF
DNA: TGTGCCAGCAGTTCCAGACAGGGTCTTAATGAAAAACTGTTTTTT

J: TRBJ1-3
D: -
size: -
length: 14
V: TRBV11-2
CDR3: CASSLGLFGNTIYF
DNA: TGTGCCAGCAGCCTTGGGCTCTTCGGAAACACCATATATTTT

J: TRBJ2-5
D: -
size: once
length: 14
V: TRBV4-2
CDR3: CASSPQQAKETQYF
DNA: TGTGCCAGCAGCCCCCAGCAGGCAAAAGAGACCCAGTACTTC

J: TRBJ2-6
D: TRBD2
size: -
length: 16
V: TRBV6-2/TRBV6-3
CDR3: CASSYSGGTGANVLTF
DNA: TGTGCCAGCAGTTACTCGGGAGGGACTGGGGCCAACGTCCTGACTTTC

J: TRBJ1-2
D: -
size: -
length: 14
V: TRBV29-1
CDR3: CSVAGSGGSYGYTF
DNA: TGCAGCGTTGCGGGCTCGGGAGGGAGCTATGGCTACACCTTC

J: TRBJ1-2
D: -
size: -
length: 11
V: TRBV29-1
CDR3: CSVSGYYGYTF
DNA: TGCAGCGTTTCAGGGTACTATGGCTACACCTTC

J: TRBJ2-3
D: TRBD2
size: many
length: 13
V: TRBV6-4
CDR3: CASSERETDTQYF
DNA: TGTGCCAGCAGTGAGCGGGAGACAGATACGCAGTATTTT